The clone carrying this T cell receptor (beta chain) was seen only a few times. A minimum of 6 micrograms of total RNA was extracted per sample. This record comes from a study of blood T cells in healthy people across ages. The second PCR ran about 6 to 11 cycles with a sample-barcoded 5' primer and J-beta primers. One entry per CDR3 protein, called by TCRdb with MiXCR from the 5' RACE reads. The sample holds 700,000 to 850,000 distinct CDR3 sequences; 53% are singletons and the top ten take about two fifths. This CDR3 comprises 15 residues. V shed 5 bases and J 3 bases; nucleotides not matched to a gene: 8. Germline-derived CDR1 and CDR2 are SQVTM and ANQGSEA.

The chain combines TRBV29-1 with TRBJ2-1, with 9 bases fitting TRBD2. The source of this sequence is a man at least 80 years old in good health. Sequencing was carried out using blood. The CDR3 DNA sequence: TGCAGCGTTTTACCCGGACTAGCGAGCTACAATGAGCAGTTCTTC. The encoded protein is CSVLPGLASYNEQFF.